Listed below are T cell receptor beta chains from one sample, sequenced in a study of blood T cell repertoires in COVID-19. Repertoires were generated with immunoSEQ multiplex PCR, while TCRdb's copy carries only in-frame clones and drops some. The sample carries roughly 250,000 clones, roughly 89% recorded once. The sequencing sample was made of PBMCs or T cells enriched from blood (not recorded which). These receptor sequences come from a middle-aged man who had recovered from COVID-19. Both conserved end residues are part of each CDR3. The order of the fields is V gene, J gene, CDR3 protein.

TRBV7-2	TRBJ1-2	CASSPRDRANYGYTF
TRBV5-6	TRBJ2-1	CASWGLGLPSEQFF
TRBV5-6	TRBJ2-5	CASSPRQREGTQYF
TRBV11-3	TRBJ2-7	CASSLAGGPYEQYF
TRBV28	TRBJ1-2	CASSPDRDPYGYTF
TRBV19	TRBJ2-5	CASSMGGRKTQYF
TRBV7-6	TRBJ2-7	CASSPRTLPYEQYF
TRBV7-2	TRBJ2-7	CASSSRQRPPNEQYF
TRBV27	TRBJ2-6	CASSFGGSGANVLTF
TRBV30	TRBJ1-2	CAWSVRTFMDRGLSNGYTF
TRBV4-1	TRBJ2-1	CASSPTSGSYNEQFF
TRBV6-2/TRBV6-3	TRBJ2-6	CASSSRGFEVLGANVLTF
TRBV6-5	TRBJ1-1	CASFPSQYTEAFF
TRBV2	TRBJ2-7	CASSEKGTTSGPEQYF
TRBV4-3	TRBJ1-2	CASSPADRVGGYTF
TRBV10-1	TRBJ2-1	CASSEDPGLAYINNEQFF
TRBV7-2	TRBJ2-1	CASSGIGSGRASYNEQFF
TRBV28	TRBJ2-1	CASSLSGGRGVNEQFF
TRBV28	TRBJ1-5	CASSSFRASGPQHF
TRBV5-6	TRBJ2-5	CASSLGLAGETQYF
TRBV10-2	TRBJ1-5	CASRSGKGSNQPQHF
TRBV9	TRBJ2-5	CASSGSGQETQYF
TRBV6-5	TRBJ2-4	CASGGAKNIQYF
TRBV11-2	TRBJ2-5	CASTHLLRGQQETQYF
TRBV4-3	TRBJ2-5	CASSQVTAGGLETQYF
TRBV25-1	TRBJ1-1	CASSFQGGTEAFF
TRBV18	TRBJ1-5	CASSTGGLYSNQPQHF
TRBV6-5	TRBJ2-5	CAGQGFTQETQYF
TRBV7-2	TRBJ2-6	CASSLFGQGAGGANVLTF
TRBV7-2	TRBJ1-6	CASSLSSTYSPLHF
TRBV4-1	TRBJ2-7	CASSRQLAGDSYEQYF
TRBV19	TRBJ2-1	CASTTTRLAGGGNEQFF
TRBV5-1	TRBJ2-3	CASTDGTVTNTDTQYF
TRBV6-5	TRBJ2-2	CASRGQGAGTGELFF
TRBV6-5	TRBJ2-7	CASKHPGTPTYEQYF
TRBV7-8	TRBJ2-7	CASSPFRDHYEQYF